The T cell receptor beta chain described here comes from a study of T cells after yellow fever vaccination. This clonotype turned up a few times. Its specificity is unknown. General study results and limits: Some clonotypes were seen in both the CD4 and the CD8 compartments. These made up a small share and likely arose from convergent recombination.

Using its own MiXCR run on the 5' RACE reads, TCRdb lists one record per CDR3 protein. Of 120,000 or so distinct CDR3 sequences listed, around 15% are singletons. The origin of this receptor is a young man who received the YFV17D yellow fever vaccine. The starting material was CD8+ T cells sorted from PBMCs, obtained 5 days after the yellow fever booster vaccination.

The CDR3 DNA is TGTGCCAGCAGCTTTTTGTTACAGTGGACAGGGGTGAGGAACACTGAAGCTTTCTTT. This gives the protein CASSFLLQWTGVRNTEAFF. The rearrangement joins TRBV5-6 to TRBJ1-1; TRBD1 matches at 9 bases. The germline V gene encodes CDR1 SGHDT and CDR2 YYEEEE. The trim removed 2 bases at V and 1 base at J, leaving 15 bases unmatched. This CDR3 is built from 19 residues.